The 27 T cell receptor beta chains below all came from one sample that was sequenced in a study of OX40 agonist ivuxolimab in advanced cancers. The data were produced by immunoSEQ multiplex PCR, yet TCRdb's version contains in-frame clones alone and is incomplete. The sample has about 62,000 clones, 87% seen once. Sample: CD4+ or CD8+ T cells sorted from blood, taken in a trial of the OX40 agonist ivuxolimab. These receptors originate from an adult with an advanced solid tumor such as melanoma, head and neck, liver or kidney cancer.

This clone came up a few times. The gene calls are TRBV6-5 and TRBJ1-1; 10 bases are a match to TRBD1. From germline, CDR1 is MNHEY and CDR2 SVGAGI. V lost 6 bases and J lost 2; bases outside the gene matches: 3. This CDR3 is built from 14 residues. The CDR3 bases are TGTGCCAGCAGAAGGGACAGGGGAAACACTGAAGCTTTCTTT. It yields the protein CASRRDRGNTEAFF.

V usage is TRBV9 and J usage is TRBJ2-5; the match to TRBD1 covers 7 bases. With V trimmed by 0 bases and J by 5 bases, 7 bases remained unmatched. CDR3 length: 15 residues. CDR1 is SGDLS and CDR2 is YYNGEE in the germline V gene. The CDR3 DNA reads as TGTGCCAGCAGCGTAGGAGGGGGCCAGTATGAGACCCAGTACTTC. Protein product: CASSVGGGQYETQYF.

The rearrangement uses TRBV10-3 and TRBJ2-7, with 12 bases aligning to TRBD2. There are 15 residues in the CDR3. Looked up from germline, CDR1 is ENHRY and CDR2 is SYGVKD. V lost 6 bases to trimming and J lost 4 bases; unmatched junction nucleotides: 7. In DNA, the CDR3 is TGTGCCATCAGACAAACCGGGACTAGCGGGTACGAGCAGTACTTC. Its translation: CAIRQTGTSGYEQYF.

The chain has TRBV30 and TRBJ2-7, with 12 bases lining up with TRBD2. The CDR3 has 18 amino acids. The junction had 13 bases not matched to a gene; V was cut back by 3 bases and J by 1 base. CDR1 GTSNPN and CDR2 SVGIG come from the germline V gene (reference sequence). In DNA form, the CDR3 reads TGTGCCTGGAGCAGTCCGCGACTAGCGGGGGAATCATCCTACGAGCAGTACTTC. It encodes CAWSSPRLAGESSYEQYF.

The chain joins TRBV5-5 to TRBJ1-2, with D perhaps matching TRBD1 (5 bases). This CDR3 is built from 15 residues. Germline loops: CDR1 SGHKS, CDR2 YYEKEE (reference sequence). V gave up 7 bases and J gave up 3 bases, with 19 bases separating them. CDR3 region: CASSSRDYGDYGYTF. CDR3 sequence (DNA): TGTGCCAGCTCCTCCCGGGACTACGGAGACTATGGCTACACCTTC.

In this sample, this clone turned up a few times. This sequence joins TRBV6-5 and TRBJ2-7; 13 bases map to TRBD2. The CDR3 consists of 14 residues. CDR1 and CDR2 from the germline V gene are MNHEY and SVGAGI. Trimming removed 7 bases from V and 2 bases from J; junction bases left unmatched: 2. The CDR3 region is CASTGTSGTYEQYF. For the CDR3, the DNA is TGTGCCAGCACCGGGACTAGCGGGACCTACGAGCAGTACTTC.

V usage is TRBV5-5 and J usage is TRBJ2-1; 9 bases agree with TRBD2. The CDR3 loop spans 18 amino acids. V dropped 6 bases and J dropped 0; count of bases not matched to a gene: 13. CDR1 SGHKS and CDR2 YYEKEE come from the germline V gene (reference sequence). The DNA for the CDR3 is TGTGCCAGCAAAACCGATCGTCTAGCGGGAAGCTCCTACAATGAGCAGTTCTTC. This translates into CASKTDRLAGSSYNEQFF.

The rearrangement joins TRBV14 to TRBJ1-2, with 10 bases aligning to TRBD1. Trimming at V came to 7 bases and at J to 7 bases, leaving 9 bases not matched to a gene. Germline V gene sequence: CDR1 SGHDN, CDR2 FVKESK. The CDR3 is made up of 14 amino acids. CDR3 amino acids: CASTRDRGFGGYTF. CDR3 nucleotide sequence: TGTGCCAGCACCCGGGACAGGGGTTTCGGTGGCTACACCTTC.

This chain links TRBV2 with TRBJ2-6, with D uncertain. Per the germline V gene, CDR1 is SNHLY and CDR2 is FYNNEI. The length of the CDR3 is 14 residues. The V and J ends lost 4 bases and 0 bases respectively, with 4 bases between them. CDR3 residues: CASSAYSGANVLTF. The CDR3 bases are TGTGCCAGCAGTGCGTACTCTGGGGCCAACGTCCTGACTTTC.

This clone showed up just a few times. This rearrangement joins TRBV19 to TRBJ2-7, with TRBD1 identical over 11 bases. There are 14 residues in the CDR3. V gave up 5 bases and J gave up 5 bases; unmatched junction bases: 5. Germline loops: CDR1 LNHDA, CDR2 SQIVND (reference sequence). The CDR3: CASSGTGGKNEQYF. In DNA, the CDR3 is TGTGCCAGTAGTGGGACAGGGGGAAAGAACGAGCAGTACTTC.

The V gene is TRBV11-2, the J gene TRBJ2-3; 11 bases agree with TRBD2. Germline V lookup: CDR1 SGHAT, CDR2 FQNNGV. V shed 3 bases and J 5 bases; nucleotides not matched to a gene: 4. This CDR3 is 15 amino acids long. CDR3 sequence: CASSFSGGAGDTQYF. In DNA form, the CDR3 reads TGTGCCAGCAGCTTTAGCGGGGGGGCCGGAGATACGCAGTATTTT.

The J gene is TRBJ1-5, the V gene TRBV10-3; TRBD1 is a possible D gene (6 bases). The V gene's germline CDR1 is ENHRY and CDR2 SYGVKD. The CDR3 sequence is 17 residues long. Trimming shortened V by 3 bases and J by 0 bases, and 15 bases separated the two germline ends. The CDR3 protein is CAISEGGTSYSNQPQHF. In DNA form, the CDR3 reads TGTGCCATCAGTGAAGGGGGGACAAGTTATAGCAATCAGCCCCAGCATTTT.

This chain connects TRBV6-5 to TRBJ1-5; a possible D gene is TRBD1 (6 bases). The CDR3 totals 15 residues. The V end was cut by 9 bases, the J end by 2 bases, with 17 bases between. Germline V gene lookup returns CDR1 MNHEY and CDR2 SVGAGI. The CDR3 DNA reads TGTGCCAGTCGAACGACAGGAACTGGCAATCAGCCCCAGCATTTT. Encoded protein: CASRTTGTGNQPQHF.

This chain connects TRBV9 to TRBJ2-3; D unclear. This CDR3 spans 14 amino acids. Germline CDR1 reads SGDLS; CDR2 reads YYNGEE. V was cut by 5 bases and J by 1 base, with 11 bases left in between. The CDR3 region has the DNA TGTGCCAGCAGACGGAGCGTCGGCACAGATACGCAGTATTTT. Encoded protein: CASRRSVGTDTQYF.

This clone has only one observation. One end of the junction does not line up with germline, which may come from a read error. The chain couples TRBV7-9 to TRBJ2-5, with 10 bases aligning to TRBD2. Germline V gene data show CDR1 as SEHNR and CDR2 as FQNEAQ (reference sequence). The CDR3 totals 14 residues. The CDR3 DNA is TGTGCCAGCAGCGTAGCGGGAGGCATGGAGACCCAGTACTTC. This translates into CASSVAGGMETQYF.

The chain joins TRBV30 to TRBJ2-5; 11 bases align to TRBD2. Germline trimming cut 2 bases from V and 2 bases from J; bases unmatched to any gene: 4. Per germline, CDR1 GTSNPN and CDR2 SVGIG (reference sequence). The CDR3 spans 15 residues. CDR3 region: CAWSNPSGRQETQYF. The CDR3 DNA is TGTGCCTGGAGTAACCCTAGCGGGAGGCAAGAGACCCAGTACTTC. Filled out from reference TRBV30 and TRBJ2-5, the complete variable domain reads SQTIHQWPATLVQPVGSPLSLECTVEGTSNPNLYWYRQAAGRGLQLLFYSVGIGQISSEVPQNLSASRPQDRQFILSSKKLLLSDSGFYLCAWSNPSGRQETQYFGPGTRLLVL.

The V and J genes are TRBV6-5 and TRBJ1-3; D is possibly TRBD1 (6 bases). The V gene lost 8 bases and the J gene lost 4 bases, with 12 bases spanning the gap. The CDR3 is 13 amino acids. Germline CDR1 MNHEY, CDR2 SVGAGI. CDR3 amino acids: CASLGGAGNTIYF. Here the CDR3 DNA reads TGTGCCAGCCTCGGGGGGGCAGGAAACACCATATATTTT.

V is TRBV18 and J is TRBJ2-1, with 12 bases aligning to TRBD2. Trimming removed 3 bases from V and 2 bases from J; junction bases left unmatched: 5. Germline V lookup: CDR1 KGHSH, CDR2 LQKENI. This CDR3 comprises 17 residues. CDR3 sequence: CASSPRTSGATYNEQFF. In DNA, the CDR3 is TGTGCCAGCTCACCCAGGACTAGCGGGGCCACCTACAATGAGCAGTTCTTC.

V gene TRBV27 combines with J gene TRBJ2-3; 7 bases are shared with TRBD2. The CDR3 is made up of 16 amino acids. Germline trimming cut 6 bases from V and 0 bases from J; bases unmatched to any gene: 9. Germline V gene sequence: CDR1 MNHEY, CDR2 SMNVEV (reference sequence). The CDR3 nucleotides are TGTGCCAGCAGCTACAAGGGAGGGACTAGCACAGATACGCAGTATTTT. Amino acids: CASSYKGGTSTDTQYF.

The chain combines TRBV10-1 with TRBJ2-7; possibly TRBD1 for D (5 bases). The ends were cut back, 6 bases at V and 1 base at J, with 10 bases in the middle. Germline V CDR1 and CDR2: WNHNN, SYGVQD (reference sequence). The CDR3 covers 13 residues. The CDR3 reads CASRGTGSYEQYF. The CDR3 DNA follows: TGCGCCAGCAGAGGAACAGGTTCCTACGAGCAGTACTTC.

The chain links TRBV6-1 to TRBJ1-5, with 8 positions matching TRBD1. Germline CDR1 reads MNHNS; CDR2 reads SASEGT. CDR3 size: 14 residues. The J segment lost 7 bases and the V segment lost 5 bases, leaving 7 bases of the junction unmatched. The CDR3 reads CASSRQGIGQPQHF. As DNA, the CDR3 is TGTGCCAGCAGTAGACAGGGGATAGGGCAGCCCCAGCATTTT.

The gene calls are TRBV5-1 and TRBJ2-3; 7 bases align to TRBD2. Germline V CDR1 and CDR2: SGHRS, YFSETQ. CDR3 size: 14 residues. J was trimmed by 4 bases and V by 0 bases; bases with no gene match: 2. In nucleotides, the CDR3 is TGCGCCAGCAGCTTGGTAGGGAGGGCAGATACGCAGTATTTT. Amino acid sequence: CASSLVGRADTQYF.

Comments on this clone: A junction boundary mismatches the germline segment, possibly from a read error. Other nucleotide sequences in the sample specify the same CDR3. The chain is built from TRBV5-1 and TRBJ2-5, with a possible D match to TRBD2 (6 bases). Looked up from germline, CDR1 is SGHRS and CDR2 is YFSETQ. This CDR3 region has 12 residues. CDR3 in DNA: TGCGCCAGCAGGCGGGACCAGGAGACCCAGTACTTC. This codes for CASRRDQETQYF.

The chain recombines TRBV4-1 with TRBJ1-3, with unresolved D. CDR1 MGHRA and CDR2 YSYEKL come from the germline V gene. Trimming cost V 1 base and J 0 bases, with 10 bases left between them. The CDR3 extends over 16 amino acids. The CDR3 loop is CASSQAPYASGNTIYF. The CDR3 bases are TGCGCCAGCAGCCAAGCCCCGTATGCCTCTGGAAACACCATATATTTT.

The rearrangement links TRBV7-6 to TRBJ1-4; 7 bases map to TRBD1. Trimming cost V 2 bases and J 5 bases; bases outside gene matches: 5. This CDR3 is built from 15 residues. Germline V gene sequence: CDR1 SGHVS, CDR2 FNYEAQ. CDR3 protein: CASSLIPGGNEKLFF. The CDR3, as DNA: TGTGCCAGCAGCTTAATTCCAGGGGGGAATGAAAAACTGTTTTTT.

The rearrangement links TRBV9 to TRBJ1-1; 8 nucleotides agree with TRBD1. Germline loops: CDR1 SGDLS, CDR2 YYNGEE. CDR3 length: 13 amino acids. The V gene end was trimmed by 4 bases and the J gene end by 10 bases; junction bases not matched to a gene: 9. For the CDR3, the DNA is TGTGCCAGCAGCTTGGACCCAGGGGGCGGAGCTTTCTTT. Its translation: CASSLDPGGGAFF.

The V call is TRBV5-1, the J call TRBJ2-2; the D is unclear. The germline CDR1 and CDR2 sequences are SGHRS and YFSETQ. V lost 4 bases and J 3 bases, leaving 13 bases between the germline ends. The CDR3 sequence is 15 residues long. Here the CDR3 reads CASSASGGDTGELFF. CDR3 sequence (DNA): TGCGCCAGCAGCGCCTCAGGTGGCGACACCGGGGAGCTGTTTTTT.